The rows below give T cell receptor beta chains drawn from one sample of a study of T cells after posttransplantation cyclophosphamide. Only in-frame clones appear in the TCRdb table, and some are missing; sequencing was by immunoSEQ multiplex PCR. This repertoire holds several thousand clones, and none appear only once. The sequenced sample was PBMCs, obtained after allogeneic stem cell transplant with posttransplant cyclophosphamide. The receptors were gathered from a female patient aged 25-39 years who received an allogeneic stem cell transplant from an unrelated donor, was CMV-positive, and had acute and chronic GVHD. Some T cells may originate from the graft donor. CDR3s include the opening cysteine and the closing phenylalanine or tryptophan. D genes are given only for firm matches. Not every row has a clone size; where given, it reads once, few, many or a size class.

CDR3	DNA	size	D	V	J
CASSSGGREKLFF	TGCGCCAGCAGTTCGGGGGGAAGGGAAAAACTGTTTTTT	many	NA	TRBV10-2	TRBJ1-4
CASSLGWPGSYNEQFF	TGTGCCAGCAGCTTGGGTTGGCCAGGCTCCTACAATGAGCAGTTCTTC	many	NA	TRBV5-8	TRBJ2-1
CASSARLSSGQETQYF	TGTGCCAGCAGCGCTCGACTATCATCTGGTCAAGAGACCCAGTACTTC	NA	NA	TRBV9	TRBJ2-5
CASSRGRTGGAYEQYF	TGTGCCAGCAGCCGAGGACGGACAGGGGGCGCCTACGAGCAGTACTTC	many	TRBD1	TRBV11-2	TRBJ2-7
CASSKQRIANTGELFF	TGTGCCAGCAGCAAACAGCGGATCGCGAACACCGGGGAGCTGTTTTTT	many	NA	TRBV21-1	TRBJ2-2
CASSPRGAYQETQYF	TGTGCCAGCAGCCCCCGGGGGGCCTACCAAGAGACCCAGTACTTC	few	NA	TRBV7-9	TRBJ2-5
CASSYKDSWGEAFF	TGTGCCAGCAGTTACAAGGACTCCTGGGGAGAAGCTTTCTTT	many	NA	TRBV6-5	TRBJ1-1
CASSFKGQDEKLFF	TGCGCCAGCAGCTTCAAGGGGCAGGATGAAAAACTGTTTTTT	many	NA	TRBV5-1	TRBJ1-4
CASRRQIEEKLFF	TGTGCCAGCAGGCGACAAATAGAGGAAAAACTGTTTTTT	medium-sized	NA	TRBV5-5	TRBJ1-4
CASSLDVSGSSYEQYF	TGCGCCAGCAGCTTGGATGTGAGCGGGTCCTCCTACGAGCAGTACTTC	many	NA	TRBV5-1	TRBJ2-7
CASSSGQGTQPQHF	TGTGCCAGCAGCTCCGGACAGGGTACTCAGCCCCAGCATTTT	many	TRBD1	TRBV11-3	TRBJ1-5